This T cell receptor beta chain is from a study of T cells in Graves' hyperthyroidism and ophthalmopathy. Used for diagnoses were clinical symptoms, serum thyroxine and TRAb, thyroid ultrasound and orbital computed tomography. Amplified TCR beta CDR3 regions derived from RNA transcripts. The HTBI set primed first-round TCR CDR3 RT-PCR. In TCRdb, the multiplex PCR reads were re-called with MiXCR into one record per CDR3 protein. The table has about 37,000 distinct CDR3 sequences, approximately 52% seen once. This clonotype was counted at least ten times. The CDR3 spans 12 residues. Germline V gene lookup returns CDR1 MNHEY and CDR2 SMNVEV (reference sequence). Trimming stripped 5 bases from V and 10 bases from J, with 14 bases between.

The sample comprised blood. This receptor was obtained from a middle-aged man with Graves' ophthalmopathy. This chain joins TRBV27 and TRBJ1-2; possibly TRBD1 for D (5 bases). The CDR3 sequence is CASSPGPSSYTF. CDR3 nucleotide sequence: TGTGCCAGCAGTCCGGGACCCTCCTCCTACACCTTC.